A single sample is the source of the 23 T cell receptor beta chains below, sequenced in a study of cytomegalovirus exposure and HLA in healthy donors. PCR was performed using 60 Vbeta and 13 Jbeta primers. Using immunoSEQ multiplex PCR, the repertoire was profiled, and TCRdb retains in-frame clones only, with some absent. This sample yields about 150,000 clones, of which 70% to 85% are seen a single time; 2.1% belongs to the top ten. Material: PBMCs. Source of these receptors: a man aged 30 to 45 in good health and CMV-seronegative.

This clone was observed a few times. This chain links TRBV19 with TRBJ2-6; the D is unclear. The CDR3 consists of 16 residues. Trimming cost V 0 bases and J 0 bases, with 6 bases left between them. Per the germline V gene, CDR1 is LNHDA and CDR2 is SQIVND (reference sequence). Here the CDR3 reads CASSIDRSSGANVLTF. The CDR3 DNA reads TGTGCCAGTAGTATAGATCGCAGCTCTGGGGCCAACGTCCTGACTTTC. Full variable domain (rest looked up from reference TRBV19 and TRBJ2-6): DGGITQSPKYLFRKEGQNVTLSCEQNLNHDAMYWYRQDPGQGLRLIYYSQIVNDFQKGDIAEGYSVSREKKESFPLTVTSAQKNPTAFYLCASSIDRSSGANVLTFGAGSRLTVL.

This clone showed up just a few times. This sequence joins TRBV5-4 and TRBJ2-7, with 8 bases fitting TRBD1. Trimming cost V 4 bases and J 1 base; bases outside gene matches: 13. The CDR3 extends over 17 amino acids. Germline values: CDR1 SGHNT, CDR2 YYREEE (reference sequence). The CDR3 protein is CASSGDRKGRVSYEQYF. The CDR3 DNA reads TGTGCCAGCAGCGGGGACAGGAAAGGGCGGGTATCCTACGAGCAGTACTTC.

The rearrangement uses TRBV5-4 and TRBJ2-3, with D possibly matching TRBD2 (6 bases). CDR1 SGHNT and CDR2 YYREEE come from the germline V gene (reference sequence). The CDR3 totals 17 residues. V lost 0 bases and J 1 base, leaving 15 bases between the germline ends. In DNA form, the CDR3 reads TGTGCCAGCAGCTTGGGAGGTCCGCGGGGAGGCACAGATACGCAGTATTTT. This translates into CASSLGGPRGGTDTQYF. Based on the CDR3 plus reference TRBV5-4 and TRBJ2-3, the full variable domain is ETGVTQSPTHLIKTRGQQVTLRCSSQSGHNTVSWYQQALGQGPQFIFQYYREEENGRGNFPPRFSGLQFPNYSSELNVNALELDDSALYLCASSLGGPRGGTDTQYFGPGTRLTVL.

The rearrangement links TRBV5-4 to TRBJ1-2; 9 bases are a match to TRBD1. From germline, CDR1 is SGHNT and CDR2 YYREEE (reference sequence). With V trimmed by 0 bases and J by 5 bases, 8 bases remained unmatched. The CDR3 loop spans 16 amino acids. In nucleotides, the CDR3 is TGTGCCAGCAGCTTGGAACCGGGACAGGGCCATTATGGCTACACCTTC. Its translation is CASSLEPGQGHYGYTF. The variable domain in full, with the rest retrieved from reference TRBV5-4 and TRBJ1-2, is ETGVTQSPTHLIKTRGQQVTLRCSSQSGHNTVSWYQQALGQGPQFIFQYYREEENGRGNFPPRFSGLQFPNYSSELNVNALELDDSALYLCASSLEPGQGHYGYTFGSGTRLTVV.

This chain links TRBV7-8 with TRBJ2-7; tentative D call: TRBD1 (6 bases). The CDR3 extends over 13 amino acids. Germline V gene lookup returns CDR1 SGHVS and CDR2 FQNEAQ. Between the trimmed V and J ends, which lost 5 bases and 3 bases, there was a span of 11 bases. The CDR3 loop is CASSQTGSYEQYF. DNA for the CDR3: TGTGCCAGCAGCCAAACAGGGAGCTACGAGCAGTACTTC.

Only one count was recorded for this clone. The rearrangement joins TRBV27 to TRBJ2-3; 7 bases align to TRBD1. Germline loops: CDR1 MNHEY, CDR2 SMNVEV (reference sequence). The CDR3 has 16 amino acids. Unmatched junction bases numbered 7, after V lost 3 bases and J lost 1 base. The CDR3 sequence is CASSFATGRGTDTQYF. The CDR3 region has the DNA TGTGCCAGCAGTTTCGCGACAGGGAGAGGCACAGATACGCAGTATTTT.

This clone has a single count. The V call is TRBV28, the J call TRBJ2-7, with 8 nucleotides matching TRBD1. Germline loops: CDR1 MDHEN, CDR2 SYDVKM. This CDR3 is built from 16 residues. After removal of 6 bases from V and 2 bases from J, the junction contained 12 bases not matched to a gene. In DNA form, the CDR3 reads TGTGCCAGCAGCCTCCTCGGACAGGGACCCCCCTACGAGCAGTACTTC. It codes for CASSLLGQGPPYEQYF.

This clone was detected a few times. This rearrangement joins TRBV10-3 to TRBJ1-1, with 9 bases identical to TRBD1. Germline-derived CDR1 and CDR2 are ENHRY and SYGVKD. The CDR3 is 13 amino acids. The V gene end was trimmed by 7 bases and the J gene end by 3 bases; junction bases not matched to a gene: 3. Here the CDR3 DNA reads TGTGCCATCACCCGGACAGGGGACACTGAAGCTTTCTTT. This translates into CAITRTGDTEAFF.

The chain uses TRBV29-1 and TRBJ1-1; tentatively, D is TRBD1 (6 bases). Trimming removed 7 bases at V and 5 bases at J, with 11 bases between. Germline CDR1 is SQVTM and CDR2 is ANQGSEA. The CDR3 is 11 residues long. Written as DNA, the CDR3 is TGCAGCGCGACAGGTTTGACTGAAGCTTTCTTT. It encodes CSATGLTEAFF.

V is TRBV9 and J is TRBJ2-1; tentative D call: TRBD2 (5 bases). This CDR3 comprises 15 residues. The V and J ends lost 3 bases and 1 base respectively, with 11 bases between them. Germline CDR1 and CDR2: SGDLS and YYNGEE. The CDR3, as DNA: TGTGCCAGCAGCGGAGGGAGAGGATCCTACAATGAGCAGTTCTTC. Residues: CASSGGRGSYNEQFF.

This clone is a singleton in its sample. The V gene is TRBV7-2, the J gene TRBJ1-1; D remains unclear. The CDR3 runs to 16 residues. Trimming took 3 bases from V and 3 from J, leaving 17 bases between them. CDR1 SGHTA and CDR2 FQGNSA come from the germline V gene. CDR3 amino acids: CASSLKTLTADTEAFF. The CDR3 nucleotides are TGTGCCAGCAGCTTGAAAACACTGACTGCGGACACTGAAGCTTTCTTT.

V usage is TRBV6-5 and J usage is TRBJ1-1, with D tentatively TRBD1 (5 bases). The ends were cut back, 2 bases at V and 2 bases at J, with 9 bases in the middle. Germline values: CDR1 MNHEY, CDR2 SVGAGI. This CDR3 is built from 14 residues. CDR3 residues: CASSYGTGNTEAFF. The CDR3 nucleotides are TGTGCCAGCAGTTACGGGACTGGAAACACTGAAGCTTTCTTT.

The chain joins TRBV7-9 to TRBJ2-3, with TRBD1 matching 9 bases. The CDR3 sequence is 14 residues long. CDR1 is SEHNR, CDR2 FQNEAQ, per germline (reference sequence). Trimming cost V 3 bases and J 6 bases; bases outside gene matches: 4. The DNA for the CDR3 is TGTGCCAGCAGCTTGGACAGGGGTCGGGATACGCAGTATTTT. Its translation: CASSLDRGRDTQYF.

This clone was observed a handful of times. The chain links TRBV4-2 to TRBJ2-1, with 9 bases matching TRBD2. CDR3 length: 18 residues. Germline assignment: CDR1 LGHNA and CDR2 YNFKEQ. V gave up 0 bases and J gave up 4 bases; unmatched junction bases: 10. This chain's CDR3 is CASSQDPKRRGGYNEQFF. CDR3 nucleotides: TGTGCCAGCAGCCAAGATCCAAAGCGGCGGGGGGGATACAATGAGCAGTTCTTC.

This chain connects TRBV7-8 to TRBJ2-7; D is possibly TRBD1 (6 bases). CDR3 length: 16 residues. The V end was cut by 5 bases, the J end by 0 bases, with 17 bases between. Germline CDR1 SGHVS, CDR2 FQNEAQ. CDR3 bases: TGTGCCAGCAGCCACATCCAGGGGTATGGCTCCTACGAGCAGTACTTC. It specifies CASSHIQGYGSYEQYF.

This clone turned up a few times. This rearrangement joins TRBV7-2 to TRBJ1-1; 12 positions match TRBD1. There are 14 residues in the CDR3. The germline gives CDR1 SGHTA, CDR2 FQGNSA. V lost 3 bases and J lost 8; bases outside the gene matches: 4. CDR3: CASSFGTGGREAFF. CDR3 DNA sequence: TGTGCCAGCAGCTTCGGGACAGGGGGCCGAGAAGCTTTCTTT.

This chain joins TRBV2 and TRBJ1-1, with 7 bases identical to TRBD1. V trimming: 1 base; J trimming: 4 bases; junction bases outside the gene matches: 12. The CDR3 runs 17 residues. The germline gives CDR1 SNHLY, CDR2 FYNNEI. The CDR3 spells CASSEDGDSILPTEAFF. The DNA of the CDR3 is TGTGCCAGCAGTGAAGATGGGGACAGCATACTGCCCACTGAAGCTTTCTTT.

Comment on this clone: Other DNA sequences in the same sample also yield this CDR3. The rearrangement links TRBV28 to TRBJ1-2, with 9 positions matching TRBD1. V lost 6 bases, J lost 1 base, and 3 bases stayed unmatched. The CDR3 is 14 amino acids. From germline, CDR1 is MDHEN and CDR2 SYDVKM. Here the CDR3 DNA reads TGTGCCAGCAGCCTGGGACAGGGTAACTATGGCTACACCTTC. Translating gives CASSLGQGNYGYTF.

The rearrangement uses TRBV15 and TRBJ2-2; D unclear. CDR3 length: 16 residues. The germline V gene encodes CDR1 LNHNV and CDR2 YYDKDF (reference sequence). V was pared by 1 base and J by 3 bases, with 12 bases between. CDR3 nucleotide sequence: TGTGCCACCAGCAGAGGAATCGGGTCAGACACCGGGGAGCTGTTTTTT. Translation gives CATSRGIGSDTGELFF.

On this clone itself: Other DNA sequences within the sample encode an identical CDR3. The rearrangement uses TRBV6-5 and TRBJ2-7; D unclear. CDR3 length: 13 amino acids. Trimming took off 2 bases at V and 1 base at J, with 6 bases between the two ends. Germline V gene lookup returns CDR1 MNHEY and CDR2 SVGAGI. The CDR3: CASSYGQSYEQYF. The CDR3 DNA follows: TGTGCCAGCAGTTACGGCCAATCCTACGAGCAGTACTTC.

The CDR3 sequence is CAISEGADTEAFF. The CDR3 DNA reads as TGTGCCATCAGTGAGGGGGCTGACACTGAAGCTTTCTTT. The rearrangement links TRBV10-3 to TRBJ1-1, with a tentative D call TRBD1 (5 bases). In germline, CDR1 is ENHRY, CDR2 SYGVKD. The CDR3 has 13 residues. Trimming took 2 bases from V and 3 from J, leaving 7 bases between them.

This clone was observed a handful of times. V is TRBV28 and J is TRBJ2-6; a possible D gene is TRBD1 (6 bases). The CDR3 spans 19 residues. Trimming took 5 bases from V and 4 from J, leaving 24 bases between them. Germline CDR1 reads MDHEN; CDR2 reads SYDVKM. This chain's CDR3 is CASSHLGTQGTSGANVLTF. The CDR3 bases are TGTGCCAGCAGTCACCTCGGGACCCAGGGGACCTCGGGGGCCAACGTCCTGACTTTC. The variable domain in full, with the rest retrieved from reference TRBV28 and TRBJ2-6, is DVKVTQSSRYLVKRTGEKVFLECVQDMDHENMFWYRQDPGLGLRLIYFSYDVKMKEKGDIPEGYSVSREKKERFSLILESASTNQTSMYLCASSHLGTQGTSGANVLTFGAGSRLTVL.

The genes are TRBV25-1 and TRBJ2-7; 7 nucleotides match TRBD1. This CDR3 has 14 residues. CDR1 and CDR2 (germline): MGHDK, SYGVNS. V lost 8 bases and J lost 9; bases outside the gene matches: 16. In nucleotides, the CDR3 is TGTGCCAGCGGAACAGGGGATTCCTACGAGCGGCAGTACTTC. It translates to CASGTGDSYERQYF.